This TCR beta chain was identified during a study of technical replicates of blood from a few donors. Produced via immunoSEQ multiplex PCR; TCRdb's table is partial and in-frame only. The profile shows over 70,000 clones, roughly 89% of them singletons. The source of this sequence is a human donor in good health. The sequenced sample was T cells isolated from PBMCs.

CDR3 sequence: CASSIMDTQNEQYF. The CDR3 DNA follows: TGTGCCAGTAGTATTATGGACACTCAAAATGAGCAGTACTTC. V is TRBV19 and J is TRBJ2-7; D is perhaps TRBD1 (5 bases). Trimming left V 3 bases short and J 7 bases short, with 16 bases between. Germline CDR1 is LNHDA and CDR2 is SQIVND (reference sequence). There are 14 residues in the CDR3.